This TCR beta chain originates from a study of cytomegalovirus exposure and HLA in healthy donors. This clone has just a few counts. Its matching antigen is unknown. General study points: A previous analysis found most TCR beta V segments productive roughly 87% or roughly 30% of the time. The HLA-A and HLA-B alleles of most subjects were reportedly predicted accurately from TCR beta sequences.

PCR amplification relied on 60 Vbeta primers (plus 13 Jbeta primers). Data came from immunoSEQ multiplex PCR; TCRdb stores just in-frame clones and leaves some out. This table has about 130,000 clones, approximately 85% appearing once. CDR3 size: 16 residues. Trimming took 0 bases from V and 3 from J, leaving 12 bases between them. In germline, CDR1 is MGHRA, CDR2 YSYEKL. The sample comprised PBMCs. The rearrangement joins TRBV4-1 to TRBJ1-5, with D possibly TRBD1 on 5 matching bases. The origin of this receptor is a boy aged 5-17 years in good health and CMV-seronegative. The DNA for the CDR3 is TGCGCCAGCAGCCAAGACCAAGCAGGGTACAATCAGCCCCAGCATTTT. Its protein is CASSQDQAGYNQPQHF.